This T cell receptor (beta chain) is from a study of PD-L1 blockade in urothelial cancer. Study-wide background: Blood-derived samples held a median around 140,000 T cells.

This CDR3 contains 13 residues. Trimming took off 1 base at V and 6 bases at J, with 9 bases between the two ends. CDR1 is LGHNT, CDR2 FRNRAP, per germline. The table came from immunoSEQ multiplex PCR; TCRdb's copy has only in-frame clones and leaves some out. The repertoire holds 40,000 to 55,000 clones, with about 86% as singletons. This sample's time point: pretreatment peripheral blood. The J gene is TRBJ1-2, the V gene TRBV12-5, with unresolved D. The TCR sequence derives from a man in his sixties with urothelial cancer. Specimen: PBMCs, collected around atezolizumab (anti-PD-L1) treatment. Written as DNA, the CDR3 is TGTGCTAGTGGTTTGGACGCAGGTCATGGCTACACCTTC. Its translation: CASGLDAGHGYTF.